Reported below is one T cell receptor (beta chain). V gave up 0 bases and J gave up 7 bases, with 4 bases separating them. Germline V gene sequence: CDR1 LGHNA, CDR2 YNFKEQ. This CDR3 has 13 residues. The source of the sample is a study of control samples from healthy donors and cancer patients. TCRdb's table, derived via immunoSEQ multiplex PCR, lists solely in-frame clones and lacks some. The sample has roughly 26,000 clones, roughly 80% seen once; the top ten hold 20% to 25%. This receptor was taken from a man aged 55 to 69 with colorectal cancer. The V call is TRBV4-2, the J call TRBJ1-6; unclear D gene. The sample taken for sequencing was PBMCs. The CDR3 region has the DNA TGTGCCAGCAGCCAAGATGGGAATTCACCCCTCCACTTT. Translating gives CASSQDGNSPLHF.